This entry lists 23 T cell receptor beta chains sequenced from one sample in a study of blood T cell repertoires in COVID-19. The repertoire was sequenced with immunoSEQ multiplex PCR; TCRdb's copy has only in-frame clones and lacks some. Counted here are 200,000 to 300,000 clones, about 90% occurring once; the ten biggest clones make up 2% to 2.5%. Sequencing was carried out using peripheral blood. Receptors were obtained from a woman aged 50 to 65 with acute or convalescent COVID-19.

This clone was counted only a few times. The V and J genes are TRBV3-1 (or the pseudogene TRBV3-2) and TRBJ2-3; 10 bases agree with TRBD2. Germline CDR1 is LGHDT and CDR2 is YNNKEL (reference sequence). Losses at the gene ends were 1 base for V and 1 base for J; bases not matched to a gene: 5. The CDR3 sequence is 17 residues long. CDR3 nucleotide sequence: TGTGCCAGCAGCCAAGGGAGCGGGAGGGGTGGCACAGATACGCAGTATTTT. It yields the protein CASSQGSGRGGTDTQYF.

This rearrangement joins TRBV9 to TRBJ1-2; D is undetermined. The V and J ends lost 0 bases and 4 bases respectively, with 13 bases between them. Germline CDR1 is SGDLS and CDR2 is YYNGEE. The CDR3 has 15 amino acids. CDR3 sequence: CASSVGAGDIYGYTF. In nucleotides, the CDR3 is TGTGCCAGCAGCGTAGGGGCCGGTGACATCTATGGCTACACCTTC. Complete variable domain (other parts from reference TRBV9 and TRBJ1-2): DSGVTQTPKHLITATGQRVTLRCSPRSGDLSVYWYQQSLDQGLQFLIQYYNGEERAKGNILERFSAQQFPDLHSELNLSSLELGDSALYFCASSVGAGDIYGYTFGSGTRLTVV.

This clone was counted at least ten times. The gene calls are TRBV11-2 and TRBJ2-7, with D possibly being TRBD2 (6 bases). Germline V gene data show CDR1 as SGHAT and CDR2 as FQNNGV. The germline V and J ends were trimmed by 4 bases and 9 bases, with 13 bases remaining between them. The CDR3 has 12 residues. CDR3 residues: CASSSMGTLQYF. The DNA of the CDR3 is TGTGCCAGCAGCTCCATGGGGACTTTGCAGTACTTC.

This clone was detected once. The chain couples TRBV27 to TRBJ1-2; possible D gene TRBD1, 6 bases. Per germline, CDR1 MNHEY and CDR2 SMNVEV (reference sequence). Trimming pared 2 bases from V and 5 bases from J, leaving 12 bases between. The CDR3 is 14 amino acids. The CDR3 protein is CASSLQGSLYGYTF. In nucleotides, the CDR3 is TGTGCCAGCAGTTTACAGGGGTCCCTTTATGGCTACACCTTC.

This chain uses TRBV5-8 with TRBJ2-3; D perhaps matches TRBD2 (6 bases). V dropped 10 bases and J dropped 0 bases, with 15 bases sitting between them. In germline, CDR1 is SGHTS, CDR2 YDEGEE. The CDR3 runs to 14 residues. The CDR3, as DNA: TGTGCCCGCGGCTCGGGGAGGAGCACAGATACGCAGTATTTT. Translation gives CARGSGRSTDTQYF.

J is TRBJ1-3 and V is TRBV2; TRBD1 aligns across 8 bases. This CDR3 has 15 residues. V lost 7 bases, J lost 0 bases, and 5 bases stayed unmatched. Germline CDR1 reads SNHLY; CDR2 reads FYNNEI. CDR3 loop: CASTIDRGSGNTIYF. The DNA of the CDR3 is TGTGCCAGCACCATCGACAGGGGCTCTGGAAACACCATATATTTT.

In nucleotides, the CDR3 is TGTGCCAGCGGCCCCCGTGGGGAGGGGATTGTAGGGGCTAACTATGGCTACACCTTC. It translates to CASGPRGEGIVGANYGYTF. The rearrangement uses TRBV27 and TRBJ1-2; possible D gene TRBD1, 5 bases. Germline V gives CDR1 MNHEY, CDR2 SMNVEV (reference sequence). The CDR3 runs 19 residues. Trimming cost V 8 bases and J 0 bases, with 28 bases left between them.

The chain has TRBV6-5 and TRBJ2-7, with 9 bases fitting TRBD1. The CDR3 length is 15 residues. The V segment lost 8 bases and the J segment 2 bases; nucleotides outside the gene matches: 10. Germline CDR1 reads MNHEY; CDR2 reads SVGAGI. CDR3 loop: CASGVGTGHTYEQYF. CDR3 nucleotides: TGTGCCAGCGGGGTTGGGACAGGGCACACCTACGAGCAGTACTTC.

As for this clone: The sample has other DNA sequences that encode this CDR3 too. The chain recombines TRBV28 with TRBJ2-7; maybe TRBD2 (6 bases). CDR3 length: 12 residues. The germline V gene encodes CDR1 MDHEN and CDR2 SYDVKM. Trimming took 2 bases from V and 4 from J, leaving 6 bases between them. This CDR3 reads CASSLGRYEQYF. The DNA of the CDR3 is TGTGCCAGCAGTTTAGGGAGGTACGAGCAGTACTTC. Supplemented by reference TRBV28 and TRBJ2-7, the full variable domain reads DVKVTQSSRYLVKRTGEKVFLECVQDMDHENMFWYRQDPGLGLRLIYFSYDVKMKEKGDIPEGYSVSREKKERFSLILESASTNQTSMYLCASSLGRYEQYFGPGTRLTVT.

The V gene is TRBV2, the J gene TRBJ2-3, with D tentatively TRBD2 (5 bases). CDR3 length: 16 residues. Germline loops: CDR1 SNHLY, CDR2 FYNNEI. Trimming removed 4 bases from V and 0 bases from J, with 14 bases in between. CDR3 protein: CASSASASLSTDTQYF. The CDR3 DNA reads TGTGCCAGCAGTGCCTCGGCTAGCCTCAGCACAGATACGCAGTATTTT.

The CDR3 coding sequence is TGTGCCAGTACAGGGGAGACCGTCCACGAGCAGTACTTC. Protein: CASTGETVHEQYF. The chain has TRBV19 and TRBJ2-7; weak D call: TRBD1 (6 bases). The germline CDR1 and CDR2 sequences are LNHDA and SQIVND (reference sequence). V lost 7 bases to trimming and J lost 5 bases, with 15 bases between them. The CDR3 covers 13 residues.

The rearrangement uses TRBV29-1 and TRBJ2-3, with 10 positions matching TRBD2. Germline trimming cut 4 bases from V and 5 bases from J; bases unmatched to any gene: 9. The germline CDR1 and CDR2 sequences are SQVTM and ANQGSEA. The CDR3 runs to 15 residues. CDR3 bases: TGCAGCGTTGTACCAGCGGGAGGGCCTCGAGATACGCAGTATTTT. It encodes CSVVPAGGPRDTQYF.

The V call is TRBV2, the J call TRBJ2-4, with TRBD1 identical over 10 bases. Germline CDR1 SNHLY, CDR2 FYNNEI. The CDR3 spans 15 residues. The V gene end was trimmed by 2 bases and the J gene end by 9 bases; junction bases not matched to a gene: 7. The CDR3: CASSELGTGVSIQYF. In DNA, the CDR3 is TGTGCCAGCAGTGAACTTGGGACAGGGGTGAGCATTCAGTACTTC.

V usage is TRBV19 and J usage is TRBJ1-1, with a tentative D call TRBD1 (6 bases). Germline CDR1 is LNHDA and CDR2 is SQIVND (reference sequence). This CDR3 has 17 amino acids. V was pared by 3 bases and J by 5 bases, with 22 bases between. The CDR3: CASSIAQGRWVGTEAFF. In DNA form, the CDR3 reads TGTGCCAGTAGTATCGCACAGGGTCGCTGGGTAGGAACTGAAGCTTTCTTT.

The chain has TRBV19 and TRBJ2-7, with TRBD1 matching 10 bases. Germline V lookup: CDR1 LNHDA, CDR2 SQIVND (reference sequence). With V trimmed by 4 bases and J by 4 bases, 7 bases remained unmatched. This CDR3 has 15 residues. The CDR3 region has the DNA TGTGCCAGTAGTAAGGGGACAGGGGCCTTTTACGAGCAGTACTTC. Protein sequence: CASSKGTGAFYEQYF.

As DNA, the CDR3 is TGTGCCAGCAGTTTGGGAGGGGCTAACACTGAAGCTTTCTTT. Translating gives CASSLGGANTEAFF. J is TRBJ1-1 and V is TRBV28; the D gene is possibly TRBD1 (5 bases). Between the trimmed V and J ends, which lost 3 bases and 2 bases, there was a span of 10 bases. Germline V gene lookup returns CDR1 MDHEN and CDR2 SYDVKM. The CDR3 is 14 amino acids.

The chain joins TRBV3-1 (or the pseudogene TRBV3-2) to TRBJ2-5; 9 bases are shared with TRBD2. V was clipped by 4 bases and J by 3 bases; unmatched bases: 3. This CDR3 is built from 14 residues. Germline lookup yields CDR1 LGHDT and CDR2 YNNKEL (reference sequence). The chain's CDR3 is CASSLRLAEETQYF. In DNA form, the CDR3 reads TGTGCCAGCAGCCTCAGACTAGCGGAAGAGACCCAGTACTTC.

As DNA, the CDR3 is TGTGCCAGTAGCCAGACAGGGGGGGCGACAGATACGCAGTATTTT. Its protein product is CASSQTGGATDTQYF. The chain has TRBV19 and TRBJ2-3; TRBD1 agrees at 9 bases. The length of the CDR3 is 15 residues. Looked up from germline, CDR1 is LNHDA and CDR2 is SQIVND (reference sequence). Trimming removed 6 bases from V and 3 bases from J; junction bases left unmatched: 7.

The chain joins TRBV19 to TRBJ1-2; 9 bases match TRBD1. The germline CDR1 and CDR2 sequences are LNHDA and SQIVND (reference sequence). The V segment lost 9 bases and the J segment 6 bases; nucleotides outside the gene matches: 8. This CDR3 comprises 13 residues. The chain's CDR3 is CASRGQGTHGYTF. Here the CDR3 DNA reads TGTGCCAGCAGGGGACAGGGCACCCATGGCTACACCTTC.

The gene calls are TRBV27 and TRBJ1-5; D might be TRBD1 (5 bases). CDR1 MNHEY and CDR2 SMNVEV come from the germline V gene (reference sequence). This CDR3 is built from 14 residues. Deletions cut 2 bases from V and 9 bases from J, with 14 bases between. The CDR3 reads CASSLKQAVGPQHF. As DNA, the CDR3 is TGTGCCAGCAGTTTAAAACAGGCCGTTGGGCCCCAGCATTTT.

Regarding this clone: This sample also contains other DNA sequences that code for the same CDR3. The chain has TRBV15 and TRBJ1-2; 7 nucleotides agree with TRBD1. The CDR3 has 14 amino acids. V lost 1 base, J lost 4 bases, and 3 bases stayed unmatched. In germline, CDR1 is LNHNV, CDR2 YYDKDF (reference sequence). CDR3 loop: CATSRGQGGYGYTF. CDR3 coding DNA: TGTGCCACCAGCAGAGGACAGGGCGGCTATGGCTACACCTTC. The variable domain in full, with the rest retrieved from reference TRBV15 and TRBJ1-2, is DAMVIQNPRYQVTQFGKPVTLSCSQTLNHNVMYWYQQKSSQAPKLLFHYYDKDFNNEADTPDNFQSRRPNTSFCFLDIRSPGLGDTAMYLCATSRGQGGYGYTFGSGTRLTVV.

The rearrangement joins TRBV19 to TRBJ1-6, with a tentative D call TRBD1 (6 bases). The CDR3 totals 15 residues. Between the trimmed V and J ends, which lost 3 bases and 5 bases, there was a span of 11 bases. Germline V gene data show CDR1 as LNHDA and CDR2 as SQIVND (reference sequence). The CDR3 bases are TGTGCCAGTAGTATTCTGACAGGAAATAATTCACCCCTCCACTTT. It is translated as CASSILTGNNSPLHF. Full variable domain (outside the CDR3, taken from reference TRBV19 and TRBJ1-6): DGGITQSPKYLFRKEGQNVTLSCEQNLNHDAMYWYRQDPGQGLRLIYYSQIVNDFQKGDIAEGYSVSREKKESFPLTVTSAQKNPTAFYLCASSILTGNNSPLHFGNGTRLTVT.

This clone was detected only once. The CDR3 bases are TGTGCCAGCAGCTACACCCGGAGGTCGTCCTACAATGAGCAGTTCTTC. Its translation is CASSYTRRSSYNEQFF. The genes are TRBV9 and TRBJ2-1; D may be TRBD2 (5 bases). The CDR3 sequence is 16 residues long. V lost 4 bases to trimming and J lost 1 base, with 15 bases between them. CDR1 SGDLS and CDR2 YYNGEE come from the germline V gene.